The present T cell receptor beta chain was sequenced within a study of blood T cell repertoires in COVID-19. Study-level background: Sites in the United States, Italy and Spain provided acute and convalescent COVID-19 samples. Sample material is recorded as cDNA or gDNA derived from T cells, B-cell-depleted T cells, or PBMCs.

V was clipped by 1 base and J by 7 bases; unmatched bases: 12. CDR1 is SGHAT and CDR2 is FQNNGV in the germline V gene. There are 17 residues in the CDR3. This clone was observed a few times. In the authors' workflow: Amplified reference gene primers provided the basis for estimating nucleated cell counts. Only in-frame clones appear in the TCRdb table, and some are missing; sequencing was by immunoSEQ multiplex PCR. V and J calls and clone size follow that table, whereas D and trimming were derived from the DNA. The data hold 70,000 to 80,000 clones, with about 91% observed a single time. The source is an older woman with active COVID-19. V is TRBV11-2 and J is TRBJ2-1, with TRBD2 matching 8 bases. The sequencing input was peripheral blood. CDR3 region: CASSLAPTAGGRNEQFF. CDR3 coding DNA: TGTGCCAGCAGCTTAGCCCCCACCGCGGGAGGTAGAAATGAGCAGTTCTTC.